What follows is one T cell receptor beta chain and its context. In the authors' methods: Using reference gene primer amplification, nucleated cell counts were estimated. TCRdb keeps only in-frame clones here, not all; method: immunoSEQ multiplex PCR. Clonal size and the V and J genes are those of that table, whereas D and trimming came from the DNA. The sample records just over 300,000 clones, roughly 89% being singletons. Germline CDR1 reads SEHNR; CDR2 reads FQNEAQ (reference sequence). V dropped 0 bases and J dropped 4 bases, with 12 bases sitting between them. This CDR3 comprises 16 residues. Enrolment of Seattle patients took place during active infection, and they were followed longitudinally. These data originate in a study of blood T cell repertoires in COVID-19. As for the study in general: The United States, Italy and Spain provided the acute and convalescent COVID-19 samples. T cells, B-cell-depleted T cells, or PBMCs supplied cDNA or gDNA.

Sequencing was performed on peripheral blood. V is TRBV7-9 and J is TRBJ1-4; D perhaps matches TRBD1 (5 bases). This TCR came from a woman aged 30 to 39 with COVID-19, enrolled during active disease. Here the CDR3 DNA reads TGTGCCAGCAGCTTAGCCGACAGACCCCGTAATGAAAAACTGTTTTTT. It translates to CASSLADRPRNEKLFF. The variable domain in full, completed from reference TRBV7-9 and TRBJ1-4, reads DTGVSQNPRHKITKRGQNVTFRCDPISEHNRLYWYRQTLGQGPEFLTYFQNEAQLEKSRLLSDRFSAERPKGSFSTLEIQRTEQGDSAMYLCASSLADRPRNEKLFFGSGTQLSVL.